This passage covers 9 T cell receptor beta chains from one sample sequenced in a study of type 1 regulatory T cells listed by TCRdb under 2021. These receptors' targets are unknown. Sequencing used an Illumina MiSeq. The raw public reads went through TCRdb reprocessing: fastp at Q25, MiXCR clone calling, in-frame beta chains kept. Identical CDR3 proteins give one entry, which carries the most common genes and DNA. The sample records 55,000 to 65,000 distinct CDR3 sequences, approximately 60% of which are singletons. The ten biggest clones cover about 1.7% of the sample. Input material: cultured non-Tr1 T cells, either the whole culture or a sorted T cell fraction (not recorded which). The cell subset or site label on this specimen signifies: non-Tr1 population from the T-allo10 product. All receptors derive from a human donor in good health.

J is TRBJ2-1 and V is TRBV27, with TRBD2 as a possible D gene (6 bases). Germline lookup yields CDR1 MNHEY and CDR2 SMNVEV (reference sequence). V was cut by 2 bases and J by 6 bases, with 26 bases left in between. The CDR3 loop spans 19 amino acids. The CDR3 reads CASSLKFQTWGEKGNEQFF. DNA for the CDR3: TGTGCCAGCAGTTTAAAGTTTCAGACGTGGGGGGAGAAGGGCAATGAGCAGTTCTTC.

The chain employs TRBV20-1 and TRBJ2-1; D possibly uses TRBD1 or TRBD2 (5 bases each). V shed 1 base and J shed 2 bases, with 18 bases lying between them. Germline V lookup: CDR1 DFQATT, CDR2 SNEGSKA (reference sequence). The CDR3 sequence is 17 residues long. This chain's CDR3 is CSARVPRGRATYNEQFF. CDR3 in DNA: TGCAGTGCTAGAGTGCCCCGGGGCCGCGCAACCTACAATGAGCAGTTCTTC.

The V gene is TRBV7-2, the J gene TRBJ2-7; 12 positions match TRBD1. Germline-derived CDR1 and CDR2 are SGHTA and FQGNSA. Trimming at V came to 5 bases and at J to 7 bases, leaving 9 bases not matched to a gene. There are 15 residues in the CDR3. The CDR3 loop reads CASSDTGTGGVEQYF. In DNA form, the CDR3 reads TGTGCCAGCAGCGACACCGGGACAGGGGGCGTAGAGCAGTACTTC.

This clonotype was detected a few times. The V and J genes are TRBV6-1 and TRBJ2-3; 7 nucleotides line up with TRBD2. CDR3 length: 15 residues. CDR1 is MNHNS, CDR2 SASEGT, per germline. The junction had 6 bases not matched to a gene; V was cut back by 2 bases and J by 4 bases. The CDR3 region has the DNA TGTGCCAGCAGTGAACTGACTAGCTTGGCAGATACGCAGTATTTT. It translates to CASSELTSLADTQYF.

This chain links TRBV11-2 with TRBJ2-1, with D possibly TRBD1 on 7 matching bases. The CDR3 has 18 amino acids. Germline V gives CDR1 SGHAT, CDR2 FQNNGV. Trimming shortened V by 0 bases and J by 3 bases, and 18 bases separated the two germline ends. CDR3 nucleotide sequence: TGTGCCAGCAGCTTAGACCTAGCAGGGGGAGGTGTCTACAATGAGCAGTTCTTC. Encoded protein: CASSLDLAGGGVYNEQFF.

The rearrangement links TRBV20-1 to TRBJ2-1; 11 positions agree with TRBD2. The length of the CDR3 is 16 residues. The V and J ends lost 2 bases and 6 bases, in that order; junction bases with no gene match: 9. Germline values: CDR1 DFQATT, CDR2 SNEGSKA (reference sequence). CDR3 nucleotide sequence: TGCAGTGCTAGACCTAATAGCGGGAGGGGATTCAATGAGCAGTTCTTC. Protein: CSARPNSGRGFNEQFF.

The rearrangement uses TRBV20-1 and TRBJ1-2; D call uncertain. Deletions cut 3 bases from V and 5 bases from J, with 7 bases between. The CDR3 is 11 amino acids. From germline, CDR1 is DFQATT and CDR2 SNEGSKA (reference sequence). In DNA form, the CDR3 reads TGCAGTGCTAGTACCGGGTATGGCTACACCTTC. Its translation: CSASTGYGYTF.

In its sample, this clonotype was seen once. V usage is TRBV20-1 and J usage is TRBJ2-7, with D perhaps assigned TRBD1 or TRBD2 (6 bases each). The germline V gene encodes CDR1 DFQATT and CDR2 SNEGSKA (reference sequence). The CDR3 is 16 amino acids. V lost 0 bases, J lost 0 bases, and 15 bases lay in between. The CDR3 sequence is CSARDEGGPSSYEQYF. Here the CDR3 DNA reads TGCAGTGCTAGAGACGAGGGGGGACCTAGCTCCTACGAGCAGTACTTC.

The chain couples TRBV19 to TRBJ1-5, with unresolved D. The germline V and J ends were trimmed by 4 bases and 4 bases, with 11 bases remaining between them. The CDR3 runs 14 residues. Per germline, CDR1 LNHDA and CDR2 SQIVND (reference sequence). CDR3 region: CASSSPPSNQPQHF. In DNA, the CDR3 is TGTGCCAGTAGTAGTCCCCCCTCGAATCAGCCCCAGCATTTT. Drawing the rest from reference TRBV19 and TRBJ1-5, the complete variable domain is DGGITQSPKYLFRKEGQNVTLSCEQNLNHDAMYWYRQDPGQGLRLIYYSQIVNDFQKGDIAEGYSVSREKKESFPLTVTSAQKNPTAFYLCASSSPPSNQPQHFGDGTRLSIL.